This T cell receptor beta chain originates from a study of tumor and adjacent non-tumor tissue in lung cancer. As for the study in general: Histology: about a dozen adenocarcinoma, a couple of squamous cell carcinoma, 1 small cell lung cancer. Each sample yielded around 4 million productive TCRbeta reads on average. General study points: Compared with tumor, normal lung showed significantly lower TCR diversity.

The library came from three nested PCR rounds adapted from ARM-PCR protocols. TCRdb independently ran MiXCR on the multiplex PCR reads; one entry per CDR3 protein. The table lists fewer than 85,000 distinct CDR3 sequences, approximately 73% of them singletons. As for this clonotype: The antigen is not known. A read error may be the cause here, since a much bigger clone is one base away.

The CDR3 consists of 14 residues. Germline V gene sequence: CDR1 SGHDN, CDR2 FVKESK. The ends lost 4 bases at V and 7 bases at J; junction bases unmatched: 6. No cell sorting was done before RNA was extracted from the tissue. The rearrangement links TRBV14 to TRBJ2-7; TRBD2 aligns across 11 bases. The sequencing sample was made of lung tumor tissue. This TCR was recovered from a man aged 55 to 70 with non-small cell lung cancer. The CDR3 is CASSRGLAAPEQYF. CDR3 sequence (DNA): TGTGCCAGCAGCCGGGGACTAGCGGCGCCGGAGCAGTACTTC.